One sample yielded the 16 T cell receptor beta chains listed below, sequenced in a study of response to subunit inactivated influenza vaccine. TCRdb independently ran MiXCR on the RT-PCR reads; one entry per CDR3 protein. The table records hundreds of thousands of distinct CDR3 sequences, approximately 14% of them present only once. Sample: PBMCs from blood, taken 14 days before vaccination. The receptor source for this set is a man aged 45-60 years who received an inactivated influenza vaccine.

This clonotype was found many times. The rearrangement uses TRBV10-3 and TRBJ2-7, with unresolved D. Trimming removed 2 bases at V and 0 bases at J, with 11 bases between. The CDR3 is 15 residues long. Germline CDR1 is ENHRY and CDR2 is SYGVKD. The CDR3 here is CAISEGVSSSYEQYF. The CDR3 DNA follows: TGTGCCATCAGTGAGGGGGTTTCAAGCTCCTACGAGCAGTACTTC.

The chain links TRBV5-1 to TRBJ2-3; D possibly corresponds to TRBD1 (6 bases). Germline V gives CDR1 SGHRS, CDR2 YFSETQ. V dropped 4 bases and J dropped 3 bases, with 12 bases sitting between them. The CDR3 has 14 amino acids. DNA for the CDR3: TGCGCCAGCAGCGCAGGACAGAAAACAGATACGCAGTATTTT. Its translation: CASSAGQKTDTQYF.

The chain is built from TRBV7-9 and TRBJ2-7, with TRBD1 matching 9 bases. CDR1 SEHNR and CDR2 FQNEAQ come from the germline V gene (reference sequence). The CDR3 covers 15 residues. With V trimmed by 5 bases and J by 0 bases, 5 bases remained unmatched. The CDR3 region is CASSTDRGSSYEQYF. The CDR3 region has the DNA TGTGCCAGCAGCACTGACAGGGGGTCCTCCTACGAGCAGTACTTC.

This clonotype has just a few counts. The chain joins TRBV7-9 to TRBJ1-1, with a possible D match to TRBD1 (6 bases). This CDR3 has 14 amino acids. Trimming removed 2 bases from V and 5 bases from J, with 12 bases in between. Germline CDR1 reads SEHNR; CDR2 reads FQNEAQ (reference sequence). The CDR3 nucleotides are TGTGCCAGCAGCTTAATGGGGACAACGACTGAAGCTTTCTTT. It specifies CASSLMGTTTEAFF.

This clonotype was seen more than once but under ten times. The chain couples TRBV20-1 to TRBJ2-1; D is perhaps TRBD1 or TRBD2 (5 bases each). CDR3 length: 17 amino acids. Trimming took 3 bases from V and 0 from J, leaving 18 bases between them. CDR1 is DFQATT, CDR2 SNEGSKA, per germline (reference sequence). As DNA, the CDR3 is TGCAGTGCTAGTGCTGGGTCGGGGCAAATCTCCTACAATGAGCAGTTCTTC. Its translation is CSASAGSGQISYNEQFF.

The chain combines TRBV6-1 with TRBJ1-2; tentatively, D is TRBD1 (6 bases). Trimming stripped 5 bases from V and 4 bases from J, with 14 bases between. Germline V gives CDR1 MNHNS, CDR2 SASEGT. The CDR3 is 14 residues long. CDR3 sequence reads: CASSRGLPSYGYTF. The CDR3 region has the DNA TGTGCCAGCAGTCGGGGGCTTCCGAGCTATGGCTACACCTTC.

This clonotype occurred a few times. The chain employs TRBV7-9 and TRBJ2-2; TRBD2 is a possible D gene (5 bases). CDR3 length: 14 residues. V lost 5 bases and J 1 base, leaving 8 bases between the germline ends. Germline V gives CDR1 SEHNR, CDR2 FQNEAQ (reference sequence). The CDR3 DNA reads TGTGCCAGCAGCCCCCGGGAGAACACCGGGGAGCTGTTTTTT. Its protein is CASSPRENTGELFF.

The chain has TRBV10-3 and TRBJ2-2; D gene unclear. CDR1 and CDR2 from the germline V gene are ENHRY and SYGVKD. The CDR3 contains 16 residues. The V end was cut by 3 bases, the J end by 0 bases, with 11 bases between. The CDR3 nucleotides are TGTGCCATCAGTGACGTAGATAGCCCGAACACCGGGGAGCTGTTTTTT. Amino acids: CAISDVDSPNTGELFF.

V is TRBV11-2 and J is TRBJ2-5, with D unclear. Germline V gives CDR1 SGHAT, CDR2 FQNNGV. This CDR3 has 14 amino acids. The V end lost 1 base, the J end lost 2 bases, and 8 bases lay between the germline ends. The CDR3 bases are TGTGCCAGCAGCTTAGTTTCCCCTCAAGAGACCCAGTACTTC. It is translated as CASSLVSPQETQYF.

This clonotype occurred a few times. In DNA, the CDR3 is TGCAGCGTTGTTGACAGCACTAGCACAGATACGCAGTATTTT. Encoded protein: CSVVDSTSTDTQYF. The chain has TRBV29-1 and TRBJ2-3; tentative D call: TRBD1 (5 bases). This CDR3 is built from 14 residues. Germline lookup yields CDR1 SQVTM and CDR2 ANQGSEA. Trimming cost V 4 bases and J 0 bases, with 11 bases left between them.

V and J are TRBV2 and TRBJ1-5; D not certain. The germline V gene encodes CDR1 SNHLY and CDR2 FYNNEI. The CDR3 covers 14 residues. V was clipped by 3 bases and J by 5 bases, with 11 bases between them. DNA of the CDR3: TGTGCCAGCAGTGACAAAAACCCCGATCAGCCCCAGCATTTT. It encodes CASSDKNPDQPQHF.

The J gene is TRBJ1-4, the V gene TRBV5-1; a weak D match, TRBD1 (6 bases). The CDR3 is made up of 17 amino acids. CDR1 and CDR2 from the germline V gene are SGHRS and YFSETQ. Trimming left V 0 bases short and J 2 bases short, with 14 bases between. The CDR3 DNA follows: TGCGCCAGCAGCTTGGACCCCAGGGGTGCGACTAATGAAAAACTGTTTTTT. Protein: CASSLDPRGATNEKLFF.

This clonotype was seen a few times. CDR3 sequence (DNA): TGTGCCAGCAGTTCCCCCATCAAGGGTACTCTCTTTTCCGAGCAGTACTTC. It translates to CASSSPIKGTLFSEQYF. The chain employs TRBV28 and TRBJ2-7; unclear D gene. CDR1 and CDR2 from the germline V gene are MDHEN and SYDVKM. The CDR3 extends over 17 amino acids. V lost 4 bases and J 6 bases, leaving 25 bases between the germline ends.

V and J are TRBV15 and TRBJ2-3, with 7 bases fitting TRBD2. Trimming cost V 1 base and J 4 bases; bases outside gene matches: 8. This CDR3 is 16 amino acids long. The germline V gene encodes CDR1 LNHNV and CDR2 YYDKDF (reference sequence). The CDR3 loop is CATSRGTRDFSDTQYF. The CDR3 region has the DNA TGTGCCACCAGCAGAGGGACTAGAGATTTTTCAGATACGCAGTATTTT.

As regards this clonotype: The DNA is left out, because the CDR3 cannot be placed on it with certainty; the CDR3 is given as TCRdb lists it. This chain links TRBV24-1 with TRBJ2-2. The CDR3 spans 14 amino acids, including both terminal residues. Germline loops: CDR1 KGHDR, CDR2 SFDVKD. CDR3 sequence: CATLPERIPGSCFF.

This clonotype came up a few times. V is TRBV5-1 and J is TRBJ2-4; D is uncertain. This CDR3 spans 15 amino acids. Germline-derived CDR1 and CDR2 are SGHRS and YFSETQ. Trimming took off 2 bases at V and 8 bases at J, with 17 bases between the two ends. The CDR3 spells CASSLDSSGMYIQYF. The CDR3 DNA is TGCGCCAGCAGCTTAGACTCCTCAGGCATGTACATTCAGTACTTC.